The next 32 T cell receptor beta chains were all read from a single sample in a study of early T cells in non-severe SARS-CoV-2 infection. Via MiXCR, TCRdb re-called the 5' RACE reads, giving one row per CDR3 protein. The sample yields roughly 76,000 distinct CDR3 sequences, 12% seen once. Sequenced input: whole blood. All receptors derive from an adult who was a healthcare worker with PCR-confirmed SARS-CoV-2 infection or an uninfected control (not recorded which).

The CDR3 bases are TGCAGTGCTAGGGGACAGAGAGATACGCAGTATTTT. Its protein product is CSARGQRDTQYF. The chain joins TRBV20-1 to TRBJ2-3; TRBD1 agrees at 7 bases. V lost 3 bases and J lost 5; bases outside the gene matches: 2. Germline loops: CDR1 DFQATT, CDR2 SNEGSKA (reference sequence). The CDR3 consists of 12 residues.

Only a few counts were recorded for this clonotype. The V call is TRBV20-1, the J call TRBJ2-7; 11 nucleotides match TRBD2. Unmatched junction bases numbered 16, after V lost 7 bases and J lost 5 bases. Germline-derived CDR1 and CDR2 are DFQATT and SNEGSKA (reference sequence). The CDR3 length is 16 residues. CDR3 DNA: TGCAGTGTAAGACCTCTAGCGGGAGGCCTCCGGGACGAGCAGTACTTC. It specifies CSVRPLAGGLRDEQYF.

This clonotype was picked up many times. CDR3 in amino acids: CASSPFSGVLYNEQFF. The CDR3, as DNA: TGTGCCAGCAGCCCCTTCTCGGGGGTCCTTTACAATGAGCAGTTCTTC. The chain is built from TRBV14 and TRBJ2-1; the D gene is possibly TRBD2 (6 bases). The CDR3 spans 16 residues. Germline CDR1 SGHDN, CDR2 FVKESK. Trimming removed 4 bases from V and 4 bases from J, with 17 bases in between.

The chain combines TRBV28 with TRBJ2-3; weak D call: TRBD2 (6 bases). In germline, CDR1 is MDHEN, CDR2 SYDVKM. The V end lost 6 bases, the J end lost 5 bases, and 12 bases lay between the germline ends. CDR3 length: 13 amino acids. CDR3 nucleotides: TGTGCCAGCAGGGGAGGTTTAGGAGATACGCAGTATTTT. Translating it yields CASRGGLGDTQYF.

Concerning this clonotype itself: In this CDR3 the conserved last residue, phenylalanine or tryptophan, is missing, so a read error is likely. J is TRBJ2-7 and V is TRBV6-5; 7 bases fit TRBD2. The CDR3 runs to 14 residues. Germline V gene lookup returns CDR1 MNHEY and CDR2 SVGAGI. V lost 10 bases and J lost 3; bases outside the gene matches: 12. This chain's CDR3 is CATREGDGSYEQYY. The CDR3 region has the DNA TGTGCCACCAGGGAGGGAGATGGAAGCTACGAGCAGTACTAC.

The gene calls are TRBV29-1 and TRBJ2-7, with no clear D. Germline-derived CDR1 and CDR2 are SQVTM and ANQGSEA. Trimming shortened V by 7 bases and J by 3 bases, and 7 bases separated the two germline ends. The CDR3 runs 10 residues. The CDR3 DNA is TGCAGCGCCCTAGGCTACGAGCAGTACTTC. Protein product: CSALGYEQYF.

The table lists this clonotype with many counts. The chain recombines TRBV7-7 with TRBJ2-1; 16 bases fit TRBD2. CDR1 is SSHAT, CDR2 FNYEAQ, per germline (reference sequence). V shed 4 bases and J 10 bases; nucleotides not matched to a gene: 13. The CDR3 contains 18 residues. The CDR3 loop is CASSSGTSGRAPAGEQFF. In DNA form, the CDR3 reads TGTGCCAGCAGCTCCGGGACTAGCGGGAGGGCACCCGCGGGGGAGCAGTTCTTC.

This clonotype was detected many times. V usage is TRBV7-6 and J usage is TRBJ2-2, with 7 bases matching TRBD2. The CDR3 is 17 residues long. Per the germline V gene, CDR1 is SGHVS and CDR2 is FNYEAQ. V lost 4 bases and J lost 0; bases outside the gene matches: 8. CDR3 in DNA: TGTGCCAGCAGCTCGGCACCTAGCGGAACGAACACCGGGGAGCTGTTTTTT. Its protein is CASSSAPSGTNTGELFF. Full variable domain (outside the CDR3, taken from reference TRBV7-6 and TRBJ2-2): GAGVSQSPRYKVTKRGQDVALRCDPISGHVSLYWYRQALGQGPEFLTYFNYEAQQDKSGLPNDRFSAERPEGSISTLTIQRTEQRDSAMYRCASSSAPSGTNTGELFFGEGSRLTVL.

This chain connects TRBV7-8 to TRBJ2-3; 8 nucleotides align to TRBD1. In germline, CDR1 is SGHVS, CDR2 FQNEAQ. The trim removed 2 bases at V and 6 bases at J, leaving 7 bases unmatched. The CDR3 spans 15 residues. CDR3 bases: TGTGCCAGCAGCTTAATCCAGGGGGCGGGGGATACGCAGTATTTT. Translation gives CASSLIQGAGDTQYF.

The V gene is TRBV18, the J gene TRBJ2-1; TRBD2 agrees at 13 bases. Germline CDR1 KGHSH, CDR2 LQKENI. The junction had 11 bases not matched to a gene; V was cut back by 8 bases and J by 10 bases. This CDR3 contains 15 residues. The CDR3 DNA reads TGTGCCAGCACGCCAGACGGACTAGCGGGAGAGGAGCAGTTCTTC. Translation gives CASTPDGLAGEEQFF.

This clonotype was recorded at least ten times. This chain links TRBV7-3 with TRBJ2-1; TRBD2 matches 12 bases. Trimming cost V 6 bases and J 9 bases; bases outside gene matches: 9. The CDR3 loop spans 15 amino acids. Germline V gene lookup returns CDR1 SGHTA and CDR2 FQGTGA. The CDR3 nucleotides read TGTGCCAGCAGTTCTAGCGGGAGGGCCAGGAGTGAGCAGTTCTTC. It encodes CASSSSGRARSEQFF.

This clonotype was seen ten or more times. The chain links TRBV6-2 or TRBV6-3 to TRBJ2-1; D might be TRBD2 (5 bases). Germline CDR1 and CDR2: MNHEY and SVGEGT. CDR3 length: 14 residues. Between the trimmed V and J ends, which lost 6 bases and 6 bases, there was a span of 15 bases. DNA of the CDR3: TGTGCCAGCAGCCCCGGGTTAGCGAGCAATGAGCAGTTCTTC. Protein: CASSPGLASNEQFF.

This clonotype was counted ten times or more. The chain is built from TRBV6-1 and TRBJ1-5; 9 positions agree with TRBD1. Germline CDR1 MNHNS, CDR2 SASEGT. Trimming at V came to 6 bases and at J to 1 base, leaving 4 bases not matched to a gene. CDR3 length: 15 amino acids. CDR3 residues: CASRDRGGSNQPQHF. CDR3 DNA: TGTGCCAGCAGGGACAGGGGAGGGAGCAATCAGCCCCAGCATTTT.

This clonotype was observed a handful of times. The chain links TRBV27 to TRBJ2-3; TRBD2 matches at 8 bases. CDR3 length: 14 residues. CDR1 is MNHEY and CDR2 is SMNVEV in the germline V gene (reference sequence). V gave up 5 bases and J gave up 5 bases; unmatched junction bases: 6. The CDR3 sequence is CASSPGTRRDTQYF. For the CDR3, the DNA is TGTGCCAGCAGTCCCGGGACTAGAAGAGATACGCAGTATTTT.

In DNA form, the CDR3 reads TGTGCCAGCAGTCATGGACTAGCGGGAGTAGAGACCCAGTACTTC. It codes for CASSHGLAGVETQYF. The gene calls are TRBV5-6 and TRBJ2-5; TRBD2 agrees at 13 bases. The CDR3 has 15 amino acids. The V gene's germline CDR1 is SGHDT and CDR2 YYEEEE. The ends lost 5 bases at V and 4 bases at J; junction bases unmatched: 5.

V is TRBV28 and J is TRBJ1-1; a possible D gene is TRBD1 (6 bases). The CDR3 covers 14 residues. The V end was cut by 4 bases, the J end by 0 bases, with 9 bases between. Germline CDR1 is MDHEN and CDR2 is SYDVKM. The CDR3 nucleotides read TGTGCCAGCAGTTCGGGACAACTGAACACTGAAGCTTTCTTT. Translation gives CASSSGQLNTEAFF.

V gene TRBV15 combines with J gene TRBJ2-7, with D hard to call. Germline loops: CDR1 LNHNV, CDR2 YYDKDF (reference sequence). Trimming cost V 0 bases and J 5 bases, with 8 bases left between them. This CDR3 comprises 13 residues. The CDR3 here is CATSRDGVNEQYF. The DNA for the CDR3 is TGTGCCACCAGCAGAGATGGAGTGAACGAGCAGTACTTC.

This sequence joins TRBV2 and TRBJ2-3, with TRBD2 matching over 9 bases. V shed 4 bases and J 1 base; nucleotides not matched to a gene: 6. Germline-derived CDR1 and CDR2 are SNHLY and FYNNEI. This CDR3 spans 16 amino acids. The CDR3 DNA is TGTGCCAGCAGTGTAACTAGCGGGCGTGGCACAGATACGCAGTATTTT. This sequence encodes CASSVTSGRGTDTQYF.

The sample holds many counts of this clonotype. This rearrangement joins TRBV7-9 to TRBJ2-5; TRBD1 agrees at 7 bases. V dropped 5 bases and J dropped 1; count of bases not matched to a gene: 7. There are 15 residues in the CDR3. In germline, CDR1 is SEHNR, CDR2 FQNEAQ (reference sequence). The CDR3 nucleotides are TGTGCCAGCAGCCGAACGGACAGGTCCCAAGAGACCCAGTACTTC. Translating it yields CASSRTDRSQETQYF.

This clonotype was observed many times. The rearrangement links TRBV5-1 to TRBJ2-1, with D possibly being TRBD1 (5 bases). Between the trimmed V and J ends, which lost 0 bases and 5 bases, there was a span of 15 bases. CDR3 length: 16 amino acids. Germline CDR1 and CDR2: SGHRS and YFSETQ. CDR3 bases: TGCGCCAGCAGCTTGGCCAGGACACGGTTGGACAATGAGCAGTTCTTC. Its translation is CASSLARTRLDNEQFF.

There are many counts of this clonotype. The V call is TRBV29-1, the J call TRBJ1-2; unclear D gene. Germline V gives CDR1 SQVTM, CDR2 ANQGSEA. The CDR3 totals 12 residues. V lost 4 bases and J 2 bases, leaving 8 bases between the germline ends. The CDR3 sequence is CSVGPGNYGYTF. The CDR3 coding sequence is TGCAGCGTTGGACCGGGAAACTATGGCTACACCTTC.

This clonotype was recorded at least ten times. The chain has TRBV7-9 and TRBJ2-7, with D possibly being TRBD1 (5 bases). Deletions cut 6 bases from V and 5 bases from J, with 17 bases between. This CDR3 is 14 amino acids long. Germline-derived CDR1 and CDR2 are SEHNR and FQNEAQ (reference sequence). The CDR3: CASRSTGDRNEQYF. CDR3 nucleotide sequence: TGTGCCAGCAGATCAACAGGAGACCGGAACGAGCAGTACTTC.

This clonotype was found a few times. This rearrangement joins TRBV3-1 to TRBJ2-1; 15 nucleotides align to TRBD2. CDR1 LGHDT and CDR2 YNNKEL come from the germline V gene (reference sequence). CDR3 size: 18 residues. The V and J ends lost 7 bases and 6 bases, in that order; junction bases with no gene match: 13. In DNA, the CDR3 is TGTGCCAGCACCACAGGACTAGCGGGAGGGGGACCCCTCAATGAGCAGTTCTTC. Amino acid sequence: CASTTGLAGGGPLNEQFF.

The chain employs TRBV28 and TRBJ2-7; D perhaps matches TRBD2 (6 bases). V was pared by 6 bases and J by 6 bases, with 15 bases between. This CDR3 comprises 13 residues. CDR1 and CDR2 from the germline V gene are MDHEN and SYDVKM. The CDR3 DNA reads as TGTGCCAGCAGGGGAGGTCCCCGATTCGAGCAGTACTTC. Amino acids: CASRGGPRFEQYF.

This chain joins TRBV28 and TRBJ1-4, with 7 bases fitting TRBD1. The trim removed 5 bases at V and 0 bases at J, leaving 6 bases unmatched. CDR1 is MDHEN and CDR2 is SYDVKM in the germline V gene. This CDR3 contains 16 residues. DNA of the CDR3: TGTGCCAGCAGTAGGACAGGCTTTGCAACTAATGAAAAACTGTTTTTT. Translated: CASSRTGFATNEKLFF.

V and J are TRBV7-3 and TRBJ2-7, with D possibly being TRBD2 (6 bases). The CDR3 has 16 amino acids. The germline V gene has CDR1 SGHTA and CDR2 FQGTGA. V was cut by 5 bases and J by 2 bases, with 19 bases left in between. CDR3 protein: CASSPGRLAQTYEQYF. CDR3 coding DNA: TGTGCCAGCAGCCCCGGGCGTCTAGCGCAAACCTACGAGCAGTACTTC.

This clonotype was seen repeatedly, ten times or more. The genes are TRBV6-5 and TRBJ2-7, with D possibly TRBD2 on 6 matching bases. There are 15 residues in the CDR3. The ends were cut back, 0 bases at V and 3 bases at J, with 12 bases in the middle. Germline V CDR1 and CDR2: MNHEY, SVGAGI. The CDR3 region has the DNA TGTGCCAGCAGTTACTCCCGGAGGGCAGGCTACGAGCAGTACTTC. Its translation: CASSYSRRAGYEQYF.

V and J are TRBV7-9 and TRBJ1-1, with 10 bases identical to TRBD1. V lost 5 bases to trimming and J lost 7 bases; unmatched junction nucleotides: 7. Germline-derived CDR1 and CDR2 are SEHNR and FQNEAQ (reference sequence). CDR3 length: 14 amino acids. CDR3 amino acids: CASSRDRGLVEAFF. The CDR3 DNA sequence: TGTGCCAGCAGCCGAGACAGGGGGCTGGTTGAAGCTTTCTTT.

This clonotype was detected a few times. The chain joins TRBV2 to TRBJ2-3; D not resolved. This CDR3 contains 16 residues. Trimming removed 6 bases at V and 0 bases at J, with 16 bases between. CDR1 and CDR2 (germline): SNHLY, FYNNEI. In nucleotides, the CDR3 is TGTGCCAGCAGCCCCCAGTGGGCCCTTAGCACAGATACGCAGTATTTT. It codes for CASSPQWALSTDTQYF.

In nucleotides, the CDR3 is TGCAGCGTTGAATACGGGTCGGCGGGTAATTCCGAGCAGTACTTC. As protein: CSVEYGSAGNSEQYF. The chain carries TRBV29-1 and TRBJ2-7, with a tentative D call TRBD2 (5 bases). Trimming cost V 2 bases and J 6 bases, with 20 bases left between them. Germline loops: CDR1 SQVTM, CDR2 ANQGSEA. The CDR3 runs to 15 residues.

This clonotype has a handful of counts. The V call is TRBV15, the J call TRBJ1-2; 9 nucleotides agree with TRBD1. This CDR3 region has 17 residues. After removal of 0 bases from V and 4 bases from J, the junction contained 9 bases not matched to a gene. CDR1 and CDR2 from the germline V gene are LNHNV and YYDKDF (reference sequence). This chain's CDR3 is CATSRDLRQGEIYGYTF. The CDR3, as DNA: TGTGCCACCAGCAGAGATTTGAGACAGGGGGAGATCTATGGCTACACCTTC.

This clonotype has at least ten counts. The chain links TRBV7-6 to TRBJ2-1; D not certain. V shed 5 bases and J shed 2 bases, with 4 bases lying between them. Germline V lookup: CDR1 SGHVS, CDR2 FNYEAQ. The CDR3 runs 12 residues. This CDR3 is CASSPTYNEQFF. CDR3 DNA: TGTGCCAGCAGCCCCACCTACAATGAGCAGTTCTTC. Looking up the rest from reference TRBV7-6 and TRBJ2-1 gives the full variable domain: GAGVSQSPRYKVTKRGQDVALRCDPISGHVSLYWYRQALGQGPEFLTYFNYEAQQDKSGLPNDRFSAERPEGSISTLTIQRTEQRDSAMYRCASSPTYNEQFFGPGTRLTVL.